Listed here are 12 T cell receptor beta chains from one sample, sequenced in a study of CD8 T cells in ankylosing spondylitis. Study results and caveats: Blood of patients with ankylosing spondylitis appeared to be characterized by a TCR beta motif of eight highly homologous variants.

Their antigen targets remain unknown. TCRdb re-analysed the 5' RACE reads in MiXCR, keeping a single row per CDR3 protein. This table holds about 480,000 distinct CDR3 sequences, roughly 18% found once. Source material: blood, either unsorted or a sorted T cell fraction (not recorded which). The receptors were sampled from a male donor with ankylosing spondylitis.

This clonotype was detected ten times or more. The chain carries TRBV4-3 and TRBJ2-3, with a weak D call TRBD2 (5 bases). CDR1 and CDR2 from the germline V gene are LGHNA and YSLEER. The CDR3 has 16 amino acids. The ends were cut back, 1 base at V and 0 bases at J, with 11 bases in the middle. As DNA, the CDR3 is TGCGCCAGCAGCCAAGTGGCGGGCTTTAGCACAGATACGCAGTATTTT. Translating it yields CASSQVAGFSTDTQYF.

The V and J genes are TRBV7-2 and TRBJ1-2, with D maybe TRBD1 (6 bases). The CDR3 is made up of 14 amino acids. In germline, CDR1 is SGHTA, CDR2 FQGNSA. V was shortened by 5 bases and J by 8 bases, with 18 bases between the two germline ends. The chain's CDR3 is CASSDQAGVGGYTF. The CDR3 DNA reads TGTGCCAGCAGCGACCAAGCAGGGGTCGGAGGCTACACCTTC.

The chain links TRBV15 to TRBJ2-1, with TRBD1 as a possible D gene (6 bases). The CDR3 runs to 14 residues. V was trimmed by 10 bases and J by 4 bases, leaving 17 bases between them. Germline CDR1 reads LNHNV; CDR2 reads YYDKDF (reference sequence). The CDR3 sequence is CASRDTGTYNEQFF. CDR3 bases: TGTGCCAGCCGGGACACAGGTACATACAATGAGCAGTTCTTC.

This clonotype was seen a handful of times. The V gene is TRBV11-3, the J gene TRBJ2-7, with D hard to call. V was trimmed by 5 bases and J by 3 bases, leaving 17 bases between them. The CDR3 loop spans 15 amino acids. Germline V gives CDR1 SGHNT, CDR2 YENEEA. DNA for the CDR3: TGTGCCAGCAGCCCTGGGTCTACAGTAGACTACGAGCAGTACTTC. Its protein is CASSPGSTVDYEQYF.

This clonotype was counted between two and nine times. The chain couples TRBV7-9 to TRBJ2-4; 13 nucleotides line up with TRBD2. CDR3 size: 15 residues. The germline V gene encodes CDR1 SEHNR and CDR2 FQNEAQ (reference sequence). V dropped 5 bases and J dropped 6; count of bases not matched to a gene: 4. The CDR3 loop reads CASSLGLAGRNIQYF. The CDR3 nucleotides are TGTGCCAGCAGCCTGGGACTAGCGGGACGAAACATTCAGTACTTC.

This clonotype was observed many times. The chain recombines TRBV4-1 with TRBJ2-7; 10 bases line up with TRBD1. The CDR3 loop spans 16 amino acids. CDR1 MGHRA and CDR2 YSYEKL come from the germline V gene. V shed 2 bases and J 6 bases; nucleotides not matched to a gene: 10. CDR3: CASSQNTGTGVSEQYF. The CDR3 nucleotides are TGCGCCAGCAGCCAAAACACCGGGACAGGGGTGTCCGAGCAGTACTTC.

This chain joins TRBV20-1 and TRBJ2-3; D is uncertain. CDR3 length: 13 amino acids. Trimming took off 6 bases at V and 0 bases at J, with 10 bases between the two ends. Germline V gene lookup returns CDR1 DFQATT and CDR2 SNEGSKA (reference sequence). The CDR3 loop is CSAQDTSTDTQYF. The CDR3 DNA sequence: TGCAGTGCCCAAGACACAAGCACAGATACGCAGTATTTT.

This clonotype showed up just a few times. The V call is TRBV6-2 or TRBV6-3, the J call TRBJ2-1; 8 positions agree with TRBD2. The V and J ends lost 2 bases and 4 bases, in that order; junction bases with no gene match: 4. Germline-derived CDR1 and CDR2 are MNHEY and SVGEGT. The CDR3 runs to 15 residues. CDR3 amino acids: CASSYAGLDYNEQFF. The CDR3 region has the DNA TGTGCCAGCAGTTACGCGGGACTAGATTACAATGAGCAGTTCTTC.

This clonotype was seen at least ten times. The V and J genes are TRBV7-8 and TRBJ2-2; 7 bases are a match to TRBD1. Germline trimming cut 3 bases from V and 7 bases from J; bases unmatched to any gene: 11. From germline, CDR1 is SGHVS and CDR2 FQNEAQ. CDR3 length: 16 residues. The CDR3 coding sequence is TGTGCCAGCAGCTTCTCCTACAGGGGTCGTGGCGGGGAGCTGTTTTTT. This translates into CASSFSYRGRGGELFF.

The gene calls are TRBV20-1 and TRBJ2-3, with 12 bases fitting TRBD2. CDR3 length equals 14 residues. V was pared by 6 bases and J by 7 bases, with 8 bases of the junction left unmatched. Germline CDR1 and CDR2: DFQATT and SNEGSKA (reference sequence). The CDR3 nucleotides are TGCAGTGCCCCCCGGACTAGCGGGACTAATACGCAGTATTTT. This sequence encodes CSAPRTSGTNTQYF.

This clonotype occurred a few times. The V call is TRBV5-6, the J call TRBJ1-1, with unresolved D. The germline V gene has CDR1 SGHDT and CDR2 YYEEEE. Deletions cut 4 bases from V and 7 bases from J, with 14 bases between. CDR3 length equals 13 residues. CDR3 in amino acids: CASSLDQKGEAFF. In DNA, the CDR3 is TGTGCCAGCAGCCTCGACCAAAAGGGTGAAGCTTTCTTT.

V usage is TRBV20-1 and J usage is TRBJ1-1, with D possibly TRBD1 on 6 matching bases. V lost 5 bases and J lost 1, with 11 bases in between. The CDR3 covers 13 residues. The germline gives CDR1 DFQATT, CDR2 SNEGSKA (reference sequence). The CDR3 DNA is TGCAGTGCTTCGACAGGACCGAACACTGAAGCTTTCTTT. Translation gives CSASTGPNTEAFF.